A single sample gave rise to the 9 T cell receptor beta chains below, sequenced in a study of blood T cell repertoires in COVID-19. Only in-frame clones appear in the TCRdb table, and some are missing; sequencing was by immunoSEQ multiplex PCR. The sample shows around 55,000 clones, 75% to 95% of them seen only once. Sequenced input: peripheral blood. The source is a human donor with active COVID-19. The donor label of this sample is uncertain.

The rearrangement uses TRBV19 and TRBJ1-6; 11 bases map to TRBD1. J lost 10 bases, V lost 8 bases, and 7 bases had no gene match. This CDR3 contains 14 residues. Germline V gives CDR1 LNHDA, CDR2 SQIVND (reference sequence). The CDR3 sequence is CASPRTGGASPLHF. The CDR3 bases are TGTGCCAGTCCCCGGACAGGGGGCGCCTCACCCCTCCACTTT.

In DNA, the CDR3 is TGTGCCAGCAGCTCCCGACAGGGCGGCCTCCTCGAGACCCAGTACTTC. Amino acids: CASSSRQGGLLETQYF. This chain joins TRBV7-2 and TRBJ2-5; 7 nucleotides line up with TRBD1. V lost 4 bases and J lost 5; bases outside the gene matches: 13. The CDR3 sequence is 16 residues long. Germline CDR1 and CDR2: SGHTA and FQGNSA.

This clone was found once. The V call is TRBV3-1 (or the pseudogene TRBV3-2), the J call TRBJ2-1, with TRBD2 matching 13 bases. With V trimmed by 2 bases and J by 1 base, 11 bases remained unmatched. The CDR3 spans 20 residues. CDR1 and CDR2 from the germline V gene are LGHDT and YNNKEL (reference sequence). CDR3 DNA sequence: TGTGCCAGCAGCCAACAGGGACCTAGACTAGCGGGAGGATCCTACAATGAGCAGTTCTTC. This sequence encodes CASSQQGPRLAGGSYNEQFF.

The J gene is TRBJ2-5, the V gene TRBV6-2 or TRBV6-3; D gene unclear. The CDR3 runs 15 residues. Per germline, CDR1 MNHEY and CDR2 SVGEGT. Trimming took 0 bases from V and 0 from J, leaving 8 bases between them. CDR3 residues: CASSYSDTYQETQYF. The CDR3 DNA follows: TGTGCCAGCAGTTACTCCGACACGTACCAAGAGACCCAGTACTTC.

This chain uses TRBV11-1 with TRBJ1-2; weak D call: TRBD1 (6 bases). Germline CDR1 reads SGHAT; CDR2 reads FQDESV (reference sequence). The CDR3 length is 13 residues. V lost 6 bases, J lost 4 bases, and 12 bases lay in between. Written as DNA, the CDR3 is TGTGCCAGCAGGGGGGACAAACTCTATGGCTACACCTTC. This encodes CASRGDKLYGYTF.

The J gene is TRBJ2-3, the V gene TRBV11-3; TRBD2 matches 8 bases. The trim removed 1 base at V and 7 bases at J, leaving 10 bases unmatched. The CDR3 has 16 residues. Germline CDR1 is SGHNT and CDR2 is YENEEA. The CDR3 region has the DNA TGTGCCAGCAGCTTAGGAGGCAAGCGGGGGCTAAATACGCAGTATTTT. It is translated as CASSLGGKRGLNTQYF.

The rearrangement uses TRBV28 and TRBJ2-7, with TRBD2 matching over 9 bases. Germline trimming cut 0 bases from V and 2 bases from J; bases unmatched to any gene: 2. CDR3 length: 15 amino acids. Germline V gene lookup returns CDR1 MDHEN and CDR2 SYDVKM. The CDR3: CASSLWAGGTYEQYF. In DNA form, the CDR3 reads TGTGCCAGCAGTTTATGGGCGGGAGGGACCTACGAGCAGTACTTC. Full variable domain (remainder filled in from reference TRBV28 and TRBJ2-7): DVKVTQSSRYLVKRTGEKVFLECVQDMDHENMFWYRQDPGLGLRLIYFSYDVKMKEKGDIPEGYSVSREKKERFSLILESASTNQTSMYLCASSLWAGGTYEQYFGPGTRLTVT.

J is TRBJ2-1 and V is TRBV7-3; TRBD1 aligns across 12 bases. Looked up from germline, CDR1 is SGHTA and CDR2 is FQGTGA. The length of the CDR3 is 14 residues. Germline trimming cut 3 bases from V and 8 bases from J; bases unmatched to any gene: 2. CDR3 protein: CASSFGTGGHEQFF. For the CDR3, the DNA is TGTGCCAGCAGCTTCGGGACAGGGGGCCATGAGCAGTTCTTC. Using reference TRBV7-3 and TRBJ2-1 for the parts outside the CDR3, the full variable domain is GAGVSQTPSNKVTEKGKYVELRCDPISGHTALYWYRQSLGQGPEFLIYFQGTGAADDSGLPNDRFFAVRPEGSVSTLKIQRTERGDSAVYLCASSFGTGGHEQFFGPGTRLTVL.

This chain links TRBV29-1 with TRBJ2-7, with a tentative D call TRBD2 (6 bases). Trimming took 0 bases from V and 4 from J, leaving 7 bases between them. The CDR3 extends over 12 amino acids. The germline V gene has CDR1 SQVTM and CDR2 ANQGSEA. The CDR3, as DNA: TGCAGCGTTGAAGAGGGAGGATACGAGCAGTACTTC. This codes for CSVEEGGYEQYF.